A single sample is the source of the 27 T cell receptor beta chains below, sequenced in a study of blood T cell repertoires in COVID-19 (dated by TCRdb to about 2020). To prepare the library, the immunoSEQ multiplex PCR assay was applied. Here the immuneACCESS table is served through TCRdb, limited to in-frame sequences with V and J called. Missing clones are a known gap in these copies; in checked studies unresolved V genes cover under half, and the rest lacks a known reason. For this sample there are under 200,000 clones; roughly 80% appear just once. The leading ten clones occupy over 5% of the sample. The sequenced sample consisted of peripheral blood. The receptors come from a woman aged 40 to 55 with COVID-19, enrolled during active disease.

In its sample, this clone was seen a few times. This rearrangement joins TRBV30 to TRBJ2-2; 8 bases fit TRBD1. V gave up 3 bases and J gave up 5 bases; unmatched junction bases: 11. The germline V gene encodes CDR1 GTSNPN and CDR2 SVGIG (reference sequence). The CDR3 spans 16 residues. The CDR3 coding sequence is TGTGCCTGGAGAAGGACAGGGCCCCTGGGTACCGGGGAGCTGTTTTTT. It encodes CAWRRTGPLGTGELFF.

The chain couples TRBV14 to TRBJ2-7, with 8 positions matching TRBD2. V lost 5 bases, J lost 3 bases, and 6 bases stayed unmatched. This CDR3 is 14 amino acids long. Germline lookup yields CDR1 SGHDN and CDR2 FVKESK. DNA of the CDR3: TGTGCCAGCAGCTTCTCGGGACTAGTCTACGAGCAGTACTTC. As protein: CASSFSGLVYEQYF. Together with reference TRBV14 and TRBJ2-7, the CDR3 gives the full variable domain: EAGVTQFPSHSVIEKGQTVTLRCDPISGHDNLYWYRRVMGKEIKFLLHFVKESKQDESGMPNNRFLAERTGGTYSTLKVQPAELEDSGVYFCASSFSGLVYEQYFGPGTRLTVT.

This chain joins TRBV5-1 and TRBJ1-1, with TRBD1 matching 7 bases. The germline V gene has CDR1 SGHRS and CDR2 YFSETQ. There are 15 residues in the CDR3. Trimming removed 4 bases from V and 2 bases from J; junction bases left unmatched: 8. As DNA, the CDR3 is TGCGCCAGCAGCATGTTGGGACAGCTTAACACTGAAGCTTTCTTT. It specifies CASSMLGQLNTEAFF.

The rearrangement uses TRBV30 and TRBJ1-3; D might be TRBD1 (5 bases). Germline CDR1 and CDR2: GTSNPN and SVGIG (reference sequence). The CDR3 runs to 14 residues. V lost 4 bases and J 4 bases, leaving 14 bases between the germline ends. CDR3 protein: CAWMLTDKGNTIYF. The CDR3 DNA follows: TGTGCCTGGATGTTGACAGACAAAGGAAACACCATATATTTT.

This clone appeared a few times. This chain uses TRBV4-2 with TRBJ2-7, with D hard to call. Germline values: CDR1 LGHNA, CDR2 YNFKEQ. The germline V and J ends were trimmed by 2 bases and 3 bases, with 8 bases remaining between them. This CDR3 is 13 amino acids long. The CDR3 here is CASSQRDNYEQYF. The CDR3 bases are TGTGCCAGCAGCCAAAGAGACAACTACGAGCAGTACTTC.

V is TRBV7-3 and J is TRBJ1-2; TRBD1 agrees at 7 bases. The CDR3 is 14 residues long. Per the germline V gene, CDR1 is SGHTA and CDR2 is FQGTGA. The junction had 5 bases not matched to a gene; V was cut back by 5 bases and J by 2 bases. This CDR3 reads CASSHGQDNYGYTF. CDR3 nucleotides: TGTGCCAGCAGCCACGGACAGGACAACTATGGCTACACCTTC.

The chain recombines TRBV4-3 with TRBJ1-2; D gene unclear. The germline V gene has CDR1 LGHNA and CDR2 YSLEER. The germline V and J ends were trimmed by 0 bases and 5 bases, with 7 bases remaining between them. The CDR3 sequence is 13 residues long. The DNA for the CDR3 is TGCGCCAGCAGCCAAGATCCTAGGTATGGCTACACCTTC. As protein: CASSQDPRYGYTF.

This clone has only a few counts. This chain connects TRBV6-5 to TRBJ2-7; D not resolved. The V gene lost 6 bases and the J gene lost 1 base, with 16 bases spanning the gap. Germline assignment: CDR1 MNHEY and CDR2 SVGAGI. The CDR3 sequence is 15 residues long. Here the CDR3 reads CASRPPGRLSYEQYF. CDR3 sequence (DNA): TGTGCCAGCAGACCCCCGGGTCGTCTTTCCTACGAGCAGTACTTC.

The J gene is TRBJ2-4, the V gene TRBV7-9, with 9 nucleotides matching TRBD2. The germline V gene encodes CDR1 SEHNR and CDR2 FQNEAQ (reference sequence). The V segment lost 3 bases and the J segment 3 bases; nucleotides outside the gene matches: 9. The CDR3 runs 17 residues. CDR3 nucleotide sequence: TGTGCCAGCAGCTTGGCGGGGACTAGCCTTCGCAAAAACATTCAGTACTTC. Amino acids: CASSLAGTSLRKNIQYF.

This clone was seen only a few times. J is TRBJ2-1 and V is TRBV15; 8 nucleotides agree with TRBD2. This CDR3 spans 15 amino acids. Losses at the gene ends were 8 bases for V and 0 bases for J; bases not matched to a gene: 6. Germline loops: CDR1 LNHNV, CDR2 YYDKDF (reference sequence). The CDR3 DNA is TGTGCCACCCGTAGGGGACTAGGCTCCTACAATGAGCAGTTCTTC. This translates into CATRRGLGSYNEQFF.

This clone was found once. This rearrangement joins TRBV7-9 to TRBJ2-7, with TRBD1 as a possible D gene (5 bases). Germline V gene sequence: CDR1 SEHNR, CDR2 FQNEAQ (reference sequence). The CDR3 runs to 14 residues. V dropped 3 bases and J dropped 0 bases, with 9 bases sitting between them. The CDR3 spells CASSFDRYSYEQYF. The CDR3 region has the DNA TGTGCCAGCAGCTTCGACAGATACTCCTACGAGCAGTACTTC.

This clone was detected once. The CDR3 is CASSAPGTGGLLGNTIYF. In DNA, the CDR3 is TGTGCCAGCAGTGCTCCCGGGACAGGGGGACTTCTAGGAAACACCATATATTTT. This chain links TRBV25-1 with TRBJ1-3; 11 bases align to TRBD1. The CDR3 consists of 18 residues. V gave up 4 bases and J gave up 4 bases; unmatched junction bases: 12. Germline V gene data show CDR1 as MGHDK and CDR2 as SYGVNS.

The CDR3 loop is CASSPYIWDRGLHGYTF. The CDR3 DNA follows: TGTGCCAGCAGCCCCTATATTTGGGACAGGGGGCTTCATGGCTACACCTTC. The genes are TRBV7-9 and TRBJ1-2; 12 bases line up with TRBD1. J lost 6 bases, V lost 5 bases, and 13 bases had no gene match. Germline CDR1 reads SEHNR; CDR2 reads FQNEAQ (reference sequence). The CDR3 has 17 residues.

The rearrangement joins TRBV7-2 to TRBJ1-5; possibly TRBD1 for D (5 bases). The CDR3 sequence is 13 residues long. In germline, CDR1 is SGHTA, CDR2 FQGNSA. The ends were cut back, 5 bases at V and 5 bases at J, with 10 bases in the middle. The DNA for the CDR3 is TGTGCCAGCAGCGTCCAGGGATATCAGCCCCAGCATTTT. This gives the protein CASSVQGYQPQHF.

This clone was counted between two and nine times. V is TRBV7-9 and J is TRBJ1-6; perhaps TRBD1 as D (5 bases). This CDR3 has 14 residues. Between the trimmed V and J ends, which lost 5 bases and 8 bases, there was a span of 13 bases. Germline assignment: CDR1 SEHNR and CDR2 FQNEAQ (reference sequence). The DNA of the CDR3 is TGTGCCAGCAGCCAGGGAAGAAAGGATTCACCCCTCCACTTT. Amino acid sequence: CASSQGRKDSPLHF. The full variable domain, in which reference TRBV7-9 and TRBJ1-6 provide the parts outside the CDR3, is DTGVSQNPRHKITKRGQNVTFRCDPISEHNRLYWYRQTLGQGPEFLTYFQNEAQLEKSRLLSDRFSAERPKGSFSTLEIQRTEQGDSAMYLCASSQGRKDSPLHFGNGTRLTVT.

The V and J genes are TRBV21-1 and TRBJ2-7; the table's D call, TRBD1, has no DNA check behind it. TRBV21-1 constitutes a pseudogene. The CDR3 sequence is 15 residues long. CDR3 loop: CAREPRGLKINEQYF. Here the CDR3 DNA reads TGTGCCAGGGAACCCAGGGGGCTAAAAATCAACGAGCAGTACTTC.

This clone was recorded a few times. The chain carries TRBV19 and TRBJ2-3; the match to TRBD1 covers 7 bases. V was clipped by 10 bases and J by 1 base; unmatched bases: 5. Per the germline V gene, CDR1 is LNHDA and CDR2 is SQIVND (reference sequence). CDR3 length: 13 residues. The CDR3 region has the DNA TGTGCCAATATTACAGGGGGCACAGATACGCAGTATTTT. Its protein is CANITGGTDTQYF.

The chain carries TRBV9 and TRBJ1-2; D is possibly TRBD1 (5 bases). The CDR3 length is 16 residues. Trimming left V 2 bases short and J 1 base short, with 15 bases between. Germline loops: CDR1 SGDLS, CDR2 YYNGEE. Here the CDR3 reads CASSVGTNFLNYGYTF. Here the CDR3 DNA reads TGTGCCAGCAGCGTTGGGACTAACTTCCTTAACTATGGCTACACCTTC.

The DNA for the CDR3 is TGTGCCAGCAGCCACTATTCACCCCCCAGGGATAACTATGGCTACACCTTC. Residues: CASSHYSPPRDNYGYTF. The chain combines TRBV3-1 (or the pseudogene TRBV3-2) with TRBJ1-2; TRBD1 is a possible D gene (5 bases). This CDR3 contains 17 residues. V dropped 3 bases and J dropped 1 base, with 18 bases sitting between them. The germline V gene encodes CDR1 LGHDT and CDR2 YNNKEL (reference sequence).

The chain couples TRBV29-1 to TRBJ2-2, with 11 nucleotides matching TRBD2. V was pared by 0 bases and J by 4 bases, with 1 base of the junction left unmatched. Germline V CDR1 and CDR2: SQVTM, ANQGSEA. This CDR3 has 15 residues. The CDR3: CSVEDGTSGTGELFF. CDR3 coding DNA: TGCAGCGTTGAAGACGGGACTAGCGGCACCGGGGAGCTGTTTTTT.

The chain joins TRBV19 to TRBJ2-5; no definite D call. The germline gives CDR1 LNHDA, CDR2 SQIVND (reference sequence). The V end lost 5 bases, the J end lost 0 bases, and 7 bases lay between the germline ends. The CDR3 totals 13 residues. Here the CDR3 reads CASSPADQETQYF. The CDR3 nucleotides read TGTGCCAGTAGTCCCGCAGACCAAGAGACCCAGTACTTC.

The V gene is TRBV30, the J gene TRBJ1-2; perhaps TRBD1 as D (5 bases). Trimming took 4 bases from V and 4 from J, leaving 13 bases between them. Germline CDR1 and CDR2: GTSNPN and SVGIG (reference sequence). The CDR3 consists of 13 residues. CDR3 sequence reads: CAWNRQPLYGYTF. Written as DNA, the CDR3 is TGTGCCTGGAATAGACAGCCCCTCTATGGCTACACCTTC.

The CDR3 DNA follows: TGTGCCAGCAGCACCCGTAGGAACACTGAAGCTTTCTTT. It encodes CASSTRRNTEAFF. The chain couples TRBV7-2 to TRBJ1-1; D gene ambiguous. The CDR3 spans 13 residues. Germline V gene data show CDR1 as SGHTA and CDR2 as FQGNSA. V was shortened by 5 bases and J by 1 base, with 8 bases between the two germline ends. The full variable domain, with the rest looked up from reference TRBV7-2 and TRBJ1-1, is GAGVSQSPSNKVTEKGKDVELRCDPISGHTALYWYRQSLGQGLEFLIYFQGNSAPDKSGLPSDRFSAERTGGSVSTLTIQRTQQEDSAVYLCASSTRRNTEAFFGQGTRLTVV.

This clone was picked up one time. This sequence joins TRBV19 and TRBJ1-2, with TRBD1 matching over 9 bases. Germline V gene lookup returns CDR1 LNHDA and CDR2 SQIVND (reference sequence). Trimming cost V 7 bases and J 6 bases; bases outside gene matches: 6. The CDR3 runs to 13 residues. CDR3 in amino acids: CASTRTGENGYTF. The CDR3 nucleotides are TGTGCCAGTACAAGGACAGGGGAAAATGGCTACACCTTC.

CDR3 nucleotides: TGTGCCAGCAGCTTAGCGGCGGGTGCTGGAAACACCATATATTTT. As protein: CASSLAAGAGNTIYF. The rearrangement joins TRBV7-2 to TRBJ1-3; D is undetermined. V was cut by 0 bases and J by 2 bases, with 8 bases left in between. CDR3 length: 15 amino acids. CDR1 is SGHTA and CDR2 is FQGNSA in the germline V gene.

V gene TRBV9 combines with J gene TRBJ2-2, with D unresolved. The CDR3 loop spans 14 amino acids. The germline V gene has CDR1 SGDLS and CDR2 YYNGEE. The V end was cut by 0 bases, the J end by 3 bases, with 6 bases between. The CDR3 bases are TGTGCCAGCAGCGTAGGACTGTACACCGGGGAGCTGTTTTTT. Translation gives CASSVGLYTGELFF.

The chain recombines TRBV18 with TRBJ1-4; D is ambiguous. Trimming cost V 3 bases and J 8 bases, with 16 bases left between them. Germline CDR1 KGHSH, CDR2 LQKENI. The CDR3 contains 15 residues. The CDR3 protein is CASSPVIDSHEKLFF. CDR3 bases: TGTGCCAGCTCACCCGTGATCGATAGCCACGAAAAACTGTTTTTT.